These 30 T cell receptor beta chains share one sample of origin, sequenced in a study of cytomegalovirus exposure and HLA in healthy donors. A multiplex PCR was run with 60 Vbeta primers and 13 Jbeta primers. Repertoires were generated with immunoSEQ multiplex PCR, while TCRdb's copy carries only in-frame clones and drops some. The sample yields roughly 150,000 clones, less than 9.5% seen once. Source material: PBMCs. The source is a male donor in good health and CMV-seronegative.

The V call is TRBV4-1, the J call TRBJ2-7; D is undetermined. This CDR3 contains 14 residues. CDR1 is MGHRA and CDR2 is YSYEKL in the germline V gene. V was clipped by 2 bases and J by 3 bases, with 11 bases between them. The CDR3 sequence is CASSQSDTYYEQYF. CDR3 coding DNA: TGCGCCAGCAGCCAATCCGACACCTACTACGAGCAGTACTTC.

Comments on this clone: In the same sample, other DNA sequences code for this CDR3. The chain uses TRBV19 and TRBJ2-7; 9 nucleotides agree with TRBD1. J lost 3 bases, V lost 6 bases, and 3 bases had no gene match. Germline V gene data show CDR1 as LNHDA and CDR2 as SQIVND (reference sequence). This CDR3 is built from 13 residues. CDR3 bases: TGTGCCAGTAGCCTGGACAGGGGCTACGAGCAGTACTTC. This codes for CASSLDRGYEQYF.

This sequence joins TRBV25-1 and TRBJ2-1, with a possible D match to TRBD1 (6 bases). The CDR3 sequence is 11 residues long. CDR1 and CDR2 (germline): MGHDK, SYGVNS. V was pared by 10 bases and J by 7 bases, with 11 bases between. The CDR3: CATRTANEQFF. CDR3 DNA: TGTGCCACCAGGACAGCGAATGAGCAGTTCTTC.

V is TRBV7-9 and J is TRBJ2-3; perhaps TRBD1 as D (5 bases). The CDR3 runs to 13 residues. The V and J ends lost 5 bases and 6 bases respectively, with 12 bases between them. Germline CDR1 and CDR2: SEHNR and FQNEAQ (reference sequence). The CDR3 protein is CASSPQGWDTQYF. In nucleotides, the CDR3 is TGTGCCAGCAGCCCCCAGGGTTGGGATACGCAGTATTTT.

This clone was seen a handful of times. The rearrangement uses TRBV10-3 and TRBJ2-1, with TRBD2 matching 8 bases. The CDR3 totals 15 residues. The trim removed 4 bases at V and 1 base at J, leaving 3 bases unmatched. Germline assignment: CDR1 ENHRY and CDR2 SYGVKD. CDR3 sequence: CAISAGLGSYNEQFF. CDR3 bases: TGTGCCATCAGTGCGGGACTAGGGTCCTACAATGAGCAGTTCTTC.

This clone was found a few times. The same CDR3 is also encoded by other DNA sequences in this sample. The gene calls are TRBV4-3 and TRBJ1-1; a weak D match, TRBD1 (6 bases). Trimming stripped 0 bases from V and 1 base from J, with 15 bases between. This CDR3 has 17 amino acids. From germline, CDR1 is LGHNA and CDR2 YSLEER. The CDR3 DNA follows: TGCGCCAGCAGCCAAGAATTCAGGGGATGGGGGAACACTGAAGCTTTCTTT. Translated, it gives CASSQEFRGWGNTEAFF.

A few counts support this clone. This chain joins TRBV5-4 and TRBJ2-2, with 10 bases that match TRBD2. The CDR3 runs to 15 residues. The junction had 4 bases not matched to a gene; V was cut back by 4 bases and J by 4 bases. Germline assignment: CDR1 SGHNT and CDR2 YYREEE (reference sequence). The CDR3 sequence: CASSPQREGTGELFF. The CDR3 bases are TGTGCCAGCAGCCCCCAGCGGGAGGGCACCGGGGAGCTGTTTTTT.

This clone is a singleton in its sample. The V and J genes are TRBV28 and TRBJ1-2; D is ambiguous. From germline, CDR1 is MDHEN and CDR2 SYDVKM. CDR3 length: 12 amino acids. Trimming removed 8 bases from V and 3 bases from J, with 10 bases in between. The chain's CDR3 is CASLKADYGYTF. The CDR3, as DNA: TGTGCCAGCTTGAAAGCTGACTATGGCTACACCTTC.

The V call is TRBV27, the J call TRBJ1-1; D is unclear. Germline V gene sequence: CDR1 MNHEY, CDR2 SMNVEV (reference sequence). The V gene lost 1 base and the J gene lost 0 bases, with 3 bases spanning the gap. This CDR3 has 13 residues. As DNA, the CDR3 is TGTGCCAGCAGTTTATTCATGAACACTGAAGCTTTCTTT. Residues: CASSLFMNTEAFF.

The chain employs TRBV6-6 and TRBJ2-1; 8 positions match TRBD1. Looked up from germline, CDR1 is MNHNY and CDR2 is SVGAGI (reference sequence). The CDR3 is made up of 15 amino acids. V dropped 6 bases and J dropped 3; count of bases not matched to a gene: 7. This CDR3 reads CASRKDRDIYNEQFF. DNA for the CDR3: TGTGCCAGCAGAAAGGACAGGGACATCTACAATGAGCAGTTCTTC.

This sequence joins TRBV7-9 and TRBJ2-2; 7 bases fit TRBD1. The V gene's germline CDR1 is SEHNR and CDR2 FQNEAQ (reference sequence). This CDR3 is 19 amino acids long. J was trimmed by 1 base and V by 4 bases; bases with no gene match: 15. Written as DNA, the CDR3 is TGTGCCAGCAGCTCAGGGAGCTTATGGCCAGGGGGGAACACCGGGGAGCTGTTTTTT. It codes for CASSSGSLWPGGNTGELFF.

This clone was detected a few times. V is TRBV25-1 and J is TRBJ2-7; TRBD1 matches 7 bases. There are 14 residues in the CDR3. Trimming removed 4 bases from V and 5 bases from J; junction bases left unmatched: 8. The germline V gene encodes CDR1 MGHDK and CDR2 SYGVNS. The CDR3 nucleotides read TGTGCCAGCAGTGCACCAATCGGGACAGACGAGCAGTACTTC. Amino acid sequence: CASSAPIGTDEQYF.

This clone was counted a few times. This chain uses TRBV29-1 with TRBJ1-2, with TRBD1 as a possible D gene (6 bases). Germline CDR1 and CDR2: SQVTM and ANQGSEA. Trimming removed 6 bases from V and 4 bases from J, with 12 bases in between. The CDR3 is made up of 12 amino acids. CDR3 residues: CSVPRTVYGYTF. In DNA form, the CDR3 reads TGCAGCGTCCCCAGGACAGTCTATGGCTACACCTTC. The whole variable domain, remainder taken from reference TRBV29-1 and TRBJ1-2, is SAVISQKPSRDICQRGTSLTIQCQVDSQVTMMFWYRQQPGQSLTLIATANQGSEATYESGFVIDKFPISRPNLTFSTLTVSNMSPEDSSIYLCSVPRTVYGYTFGSGTRLTVV.

This clone appeared a single time. Compared with germline, one end of the junction differs, possibly owing to a read error. The chain couples TRBV29-1 to TRBJ2-1; D call uncertain. Germline V CDR1 and CDR2: SQVTM, ANQGSEA. CDR3 size: 12 residues. CDR3 DNA: TGCAGCGTTGATCTCGGGTACAATGGGCAGTTCTTC. Translation: CSVDLGYNGQFF.

The DNA for the CDR3 is TGTGCCAGCAGCTTAGAGGGGGCTGGGGAGGCGAGGCGGCCCCAGCATTTT. Encoded protein: CASSLEGAGEARRPQHF. The chain is built from TRBV7-6 and TRBJ1-5, with 7 bases lining up with TRBD1. This CDR3 has 17 amino acids. After removal of 1 base from V and 9 bases from J, the junction contained 15 bases not matched to a gene. Germline V gene data show CDR1 as SGHVS and CDR2 as FNYEAQ.

This CDR3 is CASSASSGRNEQFF. In DNA form, the CDR3 reads TGTGCCAGCAGCGCCTCTAGCGGGAGGAATGAGCAGTTCTTC. The chain uses TRBV7-2 and TRBJ2-1, with TRBD2 identical over 11 bases. After removal of 5 bases from V and 7 bases from J, the junction contained 4 bases not matched to a gene. Germline V gene lookup returns CDR1 SGHTA and CDR2 FQGNSA. The CDR3 sequence is 14 residues long.

As concerns this clone: Within the sample, other DNA sequences also encode this same CDR3. V gene TRBV5-6 combines with J gene TRBJ1-1, with TRBD1 matching 12 bases. Trimming removed 0 bases from V and 2 bases from J; junction bases left unmatched: 5. CDR3 length: 17 residues. CDR1 and CDR2 (germline): SGHDT, YYEEEE. The CDR3 bases are TGTGCCAGCAGCTTGGTCGGGACAGGGGGCCTTAACACTGAAGCTTTCTTT. It specifies CASSLVGTGGLNTEAFF.

This clone has more than one count but fewer than ten. The V call is TRBV5-1, the J call TRBJ2-3; 12 bases are shared with TRBD2. Looked up from germline, CDR1 is SGHRS and CDR2 is YFSETQ. Unmatched junction bases numbered 16, after V lost 0 bases and J lost 2 bases. The CDR3 loop spans 21 amino acids. CDR3 in DNA: TGCGCCAGCAGCTTGGGACCTAGCCTAGCGGGAGGGCTAGGGCCCACAGATACGCAGTATTTT. Translating it yields CASSLGPSLAGGLGPTDTQYF.

This rearrangement joins TRBV28 to TRBJ2-1, with D unclear. CDR1 MDHEN and CDR2 SYDVKM come from the germline V gene. The V and J ends lost 2 bases and 10 bases respectively, with 9 bases between them. CDR3 length: 12 amino acids. For the CDR3, the DNA is TGTGCCAGCAGTTTAGTTATCCGGGAGCAGTTCTTC. It specifies CASSLVIREQFF.

The chain has TRBV27 and TRBJ1-4; D is perhaps TRBD1 (6 bases). Germline values: CDR1 MNHEY, CDR2 SMNVEV (reference sequence). CDR3 size: 14 residues. V was clipped by 7 bases and J by 4 bases, with 13 bases between them. This CDR3 reads CASTQQGGNEKLFF. In DNA, the CDR3 is TGTGCCAGCACTCAACAGGGCGGTAATGAAAAACTGTTTTTT.

The chain links TRBV9 to TRBJ1-2; unclear D gene. The CDR3 consists of 15 residues. Trimming stripped 6 bases from V and 0 bases from J, with 15 bases between. Per the germline V gene, CDR1 is SGDLS and CDR2 is YYNGEE. CDR3 region: CASNPGGFTNYGYTF. The CDR3 DNA sequence: TGTGCCAGCAACCCCGGCGGCTTCACTAACTATGGCTACACCTTC.

The chain has TRBV9 and TRBJ2-1; 10 nucleotides agree with TRBD2. J lost 4 bases, V lost 4 bases, and 8 bases had no gene match. Germline V CDR1 and CDR2: SGDLS, YYNGEE. This CDR3 is 16 amino acids long. CDR3 DNA sequence: TGTGCCAGCAGCCCACTAGCGGGGAGAGAGTACAATGAGCAGTTCTTC. The encoded protein is CASSPLAGREYNEQFF. The whole variable domain, filled in from reference TRBV9 and TRBJ2-1, reads DSGVTQTPKHLITATGQRVTLRCSPRSGDLSVYWYQQSLDQGLQFLIQYYNGEERAKGNILERFSAQQFPDLHSELNLSSLELGDSALYFCASSPLAGREYNEQFFGPGTRLTVL.

In this sample, this clone turned up a few times. The chain employs TRBV19 and TRBJ2-3; TRBD2 agrees at 9 bases. V was clipped by 5 bases and J by 4 bases; unmatched bases: 4. Germline values: CDR1 LNHDA, CDR2 SQIVND (reference sequence). The CDR3 is made up of 14 amino acids. In DNA, the CDR3 is TGTGCCAGTAGTCGGGGACTAGCCTCAGATACGCAGTATTTT. Amino acids: CASSRGLASDTQYF.

The genes are TRBV5-4 and TRBJ1-1, with D maybe TRBD1 (6 bases). CDR1 is SGHNT and CDR2 is YYREEE in the germline V gene (reference sequence). The CDR3 sequence is 15 residues long. V was cut by 0 bases and J by 4 bases, with 13 bases left in between. DNA for the CDR3: TGTGCCAGCAGCTTGGAGGAGGGGGGGACCACTGAAGCTTTCTTT. Amino acids: CASSLEEGGTTEAFF.

Only a few counts were recorded for this clone. The chain links TRBV5-1 to TRBJ2-1; 7 bases line up with TRBD2. This CDR3 is built from 19 residues. Per the germline V gene, CDR1 is SGHRS and CDR2 is YFSETQ. The ends lost 0 bases at V and 4 bases at J; junction bases unmatched: 16. CDR3: CASSLEGGPYDPKYNEQFF. In DNA, the CDR3 is TGCGCCAGCAGCTTGGAGGGAGGGCCTTACGACCCTAAATACAATGAGCAGTTCTTC. The whole variable domain, filled in from reference TRBV5-1 and TRBJ2-1, reads KAGVTQTPRYLIKTRGQQVTLSCSPISGHRSVSWYQQTPGQGLQFLFEYFSETQRNKGNFPGRFSGRQFSNSRSEMNVSTLELGDSALYLCASSLEGGPYDPKYNEQFFGPGTRLTVL.

V gene TRBV2 combines with J gene TRBJ2-1, with 7 bases that match TRBD1. CDR1 is SNHLY, CDR2 FYNNEI, per germline. This CDR3 has 15 residues. V shed 6 bases and J 1 base; nucleotides not matched to a gene: 6. The CDR3 sequence is CASRETTGSYNEQFF. The CDR3 DNA is TGTGCCAGCAGGGAGACGACAGGGTCCTACAATGAGCAGTTCTTC. Variable domain in full (rest from reference TRBV2 and TRBJ2-1): EPEVTQTPSHQVTQMGQEVILRCVPISNHLYFYWYRQILGQKVEFLVSFYNNEISEKSEIFDDQFSVERPDGSNFTLKIRSTKLEDSAMYFCASRETTGSYNEQFFGPGTRLTVL.

The rearrangement joins TRBV6-1 to TRBJ2-7, with 11 bases fitting TRBD1. V lost 4 bases, J lost 2 bases, and 4 bases stayed unmatched. The CDR3 loop spans 15 amino acids. From germline, CDR1 is MNHNS and CDR2 SASEGT. The CDR3 region has the DNA TGTGCCAGCAGTGGTCCGGGACAGGGGGCCTACGAGCAGTACTTC. Protein sequence: CASSGPGQGAYEQYF.

This sequence joins TRBV28 and TRBJ1-1, with a possible D match to TRBD1 (6 bases). The CDR3 is 13 amino acids. V was pared by 8 bases and J by 5 bases, with 15 bases between. CDR1 is MDHEN and CDR2 is SYDVKM in the germline V gene. The CDR3 coding sequence is TGTGCCAGCGGGGGCATATATCGGACTGAAGCTTTCTTT. Amino acids: CASGGIYRTEAFF.

The gene calls are TRBV2 and TRBJ2-1; D unresolved. The germline gives CDR1 SNHLY, CDR2 FYNNEI. The CDR3 extends over 11 amino acids. The V end was cut by 4 bases, the J end by 12 bases, with 10 bases between. CDR3 DNA sequence: TGTGCCAGCAGTGCAGGTTCTGGGCAGTTCTTC. The encoded protein is CASSAGSGQFF. Using reference TRBV2 and TRBJ2-1 for the parts outside the CDR3, the full variable domain is EPEVTQTPSHQVTQMGQEVILRCVPISNHLYFYWYRQILGQKVEFLVSFYNNEISEKSEIFDDQFSVERPDGSNFTLKIRSTKLEDSAMYFCASSAGSGQFFGPGTRLTVL.

The chain has TRBV4-1 and TRBJ2-2; 16 bases fit TRBD2. The V segment lost 3 bases and the J segment 2 bases; nucleotides outside the gene matches: 6. Looked up from germline, CDR1 is MGHRA and CDR2 is YSYEKL. The CDR3 is 19 amino acids. This CDR3 is CASSHGTSGRASNTGELFF. Written as DNA, the CDR3 is TGCGCCAGCAGCCACGGGACTAGCGGGAGGGCCTCAAACACCGGGGAGCTGTTTTTT.